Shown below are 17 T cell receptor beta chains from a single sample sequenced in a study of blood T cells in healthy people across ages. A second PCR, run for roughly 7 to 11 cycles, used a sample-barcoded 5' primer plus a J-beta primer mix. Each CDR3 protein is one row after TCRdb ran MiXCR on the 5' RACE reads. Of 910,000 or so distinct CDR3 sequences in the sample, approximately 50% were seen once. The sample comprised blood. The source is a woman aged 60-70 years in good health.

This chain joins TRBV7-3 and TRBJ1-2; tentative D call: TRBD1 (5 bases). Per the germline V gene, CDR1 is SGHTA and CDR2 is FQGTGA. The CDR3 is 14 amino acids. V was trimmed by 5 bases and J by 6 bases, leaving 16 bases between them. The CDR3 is CASSPVGPGDGYTF. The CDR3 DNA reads TGTGCCAGCAGCCCCGTGGGCCCGGGGGATGGCTACACCTTC.

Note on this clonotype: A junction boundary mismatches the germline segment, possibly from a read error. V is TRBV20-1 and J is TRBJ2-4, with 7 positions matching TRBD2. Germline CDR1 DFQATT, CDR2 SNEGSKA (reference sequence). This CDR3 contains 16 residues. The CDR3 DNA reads TGCAGTGCTAGGATCGGGCGGGAGTTGGTCAAAAACACTCAGTACTTC. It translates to CSARIGRELVKNTQYF.

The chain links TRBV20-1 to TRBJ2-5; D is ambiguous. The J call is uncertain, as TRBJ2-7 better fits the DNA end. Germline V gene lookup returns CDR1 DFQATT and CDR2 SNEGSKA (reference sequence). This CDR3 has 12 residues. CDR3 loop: CSARVGRYEQYF. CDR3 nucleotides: TGCAGTGCTAGAGTGGGCCGCTACGAGCAGTACTTC.

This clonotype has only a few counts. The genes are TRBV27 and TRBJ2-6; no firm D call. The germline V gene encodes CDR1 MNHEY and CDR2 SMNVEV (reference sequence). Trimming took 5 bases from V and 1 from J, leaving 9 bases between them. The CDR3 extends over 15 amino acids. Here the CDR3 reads CASSTMASGANVLTF. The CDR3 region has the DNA TGTGCCAGCAGTACCATGGCATCTGGGGCCAACGTCCTGACTTTC.

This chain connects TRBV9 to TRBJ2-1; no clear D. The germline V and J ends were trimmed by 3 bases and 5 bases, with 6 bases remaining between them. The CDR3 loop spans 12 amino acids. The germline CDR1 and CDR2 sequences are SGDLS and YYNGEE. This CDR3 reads CASSGDHNEQFF. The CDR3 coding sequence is TGTGCCAGCAGCGGAGATCACAATGAGCAGTTCTTC.

Here the CDR3 DNA reads TGCGCCAGCAGGAAACAGGAGGGACCCTACAATGAGCAGTTCTTC. The encoded protein is CASRKQEGPYNEQFF. The chain has TRBV5-1 and TRBJ2-1; perhaps TRBD2 as D (6 bases). Per germline, CDR1 SGHRS and CDR2 YFSETQ. The germline V and J ends were trimmed by 5 bases and 2 bases, with 14 bases remaining between them. This CDR3 spans 15 amino acids.

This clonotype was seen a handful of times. The CDR3 nucleotides are TGTGCCAGCAGGCGGACAGGGGATTGGGACTACACCTTC. It yields the protein CASRRTGDWDYTF. The gene calls are TRBV11-1 and TRBJ1-2; TRBD1 matches at 9 bases. This CDR3 contains 13 residues. Germline loops: CDR1 SGHAT, CDR2 FQDESV (reference sequence). Trimming removed 6 bases from V and 10 bases from J; junction bases left unmatched: 9.

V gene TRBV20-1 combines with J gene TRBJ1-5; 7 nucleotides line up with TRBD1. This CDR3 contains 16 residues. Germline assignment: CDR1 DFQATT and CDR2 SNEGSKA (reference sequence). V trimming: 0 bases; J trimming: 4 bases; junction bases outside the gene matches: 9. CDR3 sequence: CSARDPGTDPNQPQHF. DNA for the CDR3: TGCAGTGCTAGAGACCCCGGGACAGATCCAAATCAGCCCCAGCATTTT.

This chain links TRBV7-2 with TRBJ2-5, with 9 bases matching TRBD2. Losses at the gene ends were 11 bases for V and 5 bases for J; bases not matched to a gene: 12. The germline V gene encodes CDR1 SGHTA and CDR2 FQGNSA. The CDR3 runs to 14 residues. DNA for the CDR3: TGTGCCTGCGGGCTAGCGGGATTGGTTGAGACCCAGTACTTC. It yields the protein CACGLAGLVETQYF.

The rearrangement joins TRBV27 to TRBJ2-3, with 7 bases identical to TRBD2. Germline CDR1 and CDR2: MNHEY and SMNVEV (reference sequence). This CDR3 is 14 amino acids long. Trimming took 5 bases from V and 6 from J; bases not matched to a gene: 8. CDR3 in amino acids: CASSVSGAADTQYF. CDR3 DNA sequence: TGTGCCAGCAGTGTAAGCGGGGCGGCGGATACGCAGTATTTT.

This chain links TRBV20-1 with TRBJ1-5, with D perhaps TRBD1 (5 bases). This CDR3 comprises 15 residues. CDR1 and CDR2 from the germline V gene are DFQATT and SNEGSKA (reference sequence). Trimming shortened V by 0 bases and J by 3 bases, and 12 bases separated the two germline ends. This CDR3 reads CSARDSGLINQPQHF. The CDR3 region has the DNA TGCAGTGCTAGAGATTCGGGACTGATCAATCAGCCCCAGCATTTT.

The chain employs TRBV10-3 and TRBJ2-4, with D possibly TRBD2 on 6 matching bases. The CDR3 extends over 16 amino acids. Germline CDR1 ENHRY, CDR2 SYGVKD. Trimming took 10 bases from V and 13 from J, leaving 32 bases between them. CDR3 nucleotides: TGTGCCACCGAAGAGGGCTTGGGGGGAGAGGGCAATGAGCAGTACTTC. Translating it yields CATEEGLGGEGNEQYF.

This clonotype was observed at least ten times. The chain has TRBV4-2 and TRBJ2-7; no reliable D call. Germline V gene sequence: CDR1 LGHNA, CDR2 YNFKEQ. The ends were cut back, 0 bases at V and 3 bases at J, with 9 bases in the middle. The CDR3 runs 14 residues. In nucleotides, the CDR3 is TGTGCCAGCAGCCAAGATCGGAGCGACTACGAGCAGTACTTC. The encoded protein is CASSQDRSDYEQYF.

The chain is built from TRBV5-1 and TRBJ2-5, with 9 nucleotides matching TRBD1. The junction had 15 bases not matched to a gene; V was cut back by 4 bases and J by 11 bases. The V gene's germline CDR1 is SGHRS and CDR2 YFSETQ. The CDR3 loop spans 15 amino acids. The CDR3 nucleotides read TGCGCCAGCAGCCAACAGGGGGCGCCCGAAAGTGAGCAGTACTTC. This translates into CASSQQGAPESEQYF.

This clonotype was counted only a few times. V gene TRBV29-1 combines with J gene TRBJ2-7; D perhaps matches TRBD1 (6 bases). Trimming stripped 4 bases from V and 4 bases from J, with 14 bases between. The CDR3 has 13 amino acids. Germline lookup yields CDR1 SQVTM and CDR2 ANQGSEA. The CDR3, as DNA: TGCAGCGTTGGTGGGGGCGCCGGGTACGAGCAGTACTTC. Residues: CSVGGGAGYEQYF.

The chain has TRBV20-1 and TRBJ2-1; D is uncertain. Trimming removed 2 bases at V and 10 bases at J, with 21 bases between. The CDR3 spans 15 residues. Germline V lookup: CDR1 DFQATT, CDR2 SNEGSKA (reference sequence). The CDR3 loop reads CSARPALDWASEQFF. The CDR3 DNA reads TGCAGTGCTAGACCGGCCCTAGACTGGGCGTCGGAGCAGTTCTTC.

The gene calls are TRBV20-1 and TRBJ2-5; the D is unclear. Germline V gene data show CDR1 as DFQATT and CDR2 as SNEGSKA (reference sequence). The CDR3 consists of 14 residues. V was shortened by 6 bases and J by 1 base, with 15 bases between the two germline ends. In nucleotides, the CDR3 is TGCAGTGCCCCCCATTTTAAGACCCAAGAGACCCAGTACTTC. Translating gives CSAPHFKTQETQYF.